Listed here are 24 T cell receptor beta chains from one sample, sequenced in a study of T cell clonotyping in hematopoietic cell transplantation. TCRdb keeps only in-frame clones here, not all; method: immunoSEQ multiplex PCR. The sample lists more than 12,000 clones; approximately 93% were seen once. Sample: PBMCs, taken 30 days after allogeneic stem cell transplant. These receptors came from a male patient aged 60 to 75 who had an allogeneic stem cell transplant from an unrelated donor, so the T cells may come from the graft donor. Some clones in this sample may be carry-over from other donors' samples.

The chain couples TRBV25-1 to TRBJ1-3; D gene uncertain. The CDR3 consists of 12 residues. The V gene lost 4 bases and the J gene lost 6 bases, with 7 bases spanning the gap. CDR1 is MGHDK, CDR2 SYGVNS, per germline. The CDR3 spells CASSGAANTIYF. The CDR3 DNA follows: TGTGCCAGCAGTGGGGCGGCAAACACCATATATTTT.

The CDR3 DNA follows: TGTGCCAGTAGTATCTACAGGGACTACGAGCAGTACTTC. Protein product: CASSIYRDYEQYF. V usage is TRBV19 and J usage is TRBJ2-7, with D possibly TRBD1 on 6 matching bases. The CDR3 is 13 residues long. Trimming took 3 bases from V and 3 from J, leaving 9 bases between them. Per germline, CDR1 LNHDA and CDR2 SQIVND (reference sequence).

The gene calls are TRBV25-1 and TRBJ1-2; the D is unclear. CDR1 and CDR2 (germline): MGHDK, SYGVNS. Trimming removed 7 bases at V and 3 bases at J, with 12 bases between. This CDR3 is built from 13 residues. The CDR3 DNA reads TGTGCCAGCACCGGGGAACCCTACTATGGCTACACCTTC. This translates into CASTGEPYYGYTF.

This clone was detected only once. The CDR3 nucleotides read TGTGCCAGCAACGATGCCGGCCAATTTCCTGAAGCTTTCTTT. This codes for CASNDAGQFPEAFF. The genes are TRBV7-9 and TRBJ1-1; D gene uncertain. CDR1 and CDR2 from the germline V gene are SEHNR and FQNEAQ (reference sequence). The CDR3 consists of 14 residues. V shed 7 bases and J shed 6 bases, with 18 bases lying between them.

The chain employs TRBV30 and TRBJ2-2; no clear D. Trimming removed 5 bases at V and 4 bases at J, with 14 bases between. Germline V gene data show CDR1 as GTSNPN and CDR2 as SVGIG (reference sequence). The CDR3 length is 14 residues. Here the CDR3 DNA reads TGTGCCTGGCACGCGTTTACCGCCACCGGGGAGCTGTTTTTT. Encoded protein: CAWHAFTATGELFF.

The chain is built from TRBV19 and TRBJ1-2; weak D call: TRBD1 (6 bases). V lost 5 bases and J 1 base, leaving 14 bases between the germline ends. The CDR3 extends over 15 amino acids. The germline V gene has CDR1 LNHDA and CDR2 SQIVND (reference sequence). CDR3 nucleotide sequence: TGTGCCAGTAGTGCGCGGGACAATCTTAACTATGGCTACACCTTC. Translating it yields CASSARDNLNYGYTF.

The chain has TRBV5-1 and TRBJ1-1; a possible D gene is TRBD1 (5 bases). The length of the CDR3 is 16 residues. V was trimmed by 0 bases and J by 1 base, leaving 13 bases between them. Looked up from germline, CDR1 is SGHRS and CDR2 is YFSETQ. The CDR3 is CASSLGGLTGNTEAFF. CDR3 nucleotides: TGCGCCAGCAGCTTGGGTGGCCTCACAGGGAACACTGAAGCTTTCTTT. Complete variable domain (other parts from reference TRBV5-1 and TRBJ1-1): KAGVTQTPRYLIKTRGQQVTLSCSPISGHRSVSWYQQTPGQGLQFLFEYFSETQRNKGNFPGRFSGRQFSNSRSEMNVSTLELGDSALYLCASSLGGLTGNTEAFFGQGTRLTVV.

The chain recombines TRBV11-3 with TRBJ2-3, with TRBD2 identical over 16 bases. The CDR3 covers 16 residues. Germline assignment: CDR1 SGHNT and CDR2 YENEEA. Trimming removed 5 bases from V and 4 bases from J; junction bases left unmatched: 3. CDR3 region: CASSRGTSGRADTQYF. The CDR3 bases are TGTGCCAGCAGCCGTGGGACTAGCGGGAGGGCAGATACGCAGTATTTT. The variable domain in full, completed from reference TRBV11-3 and TRBJ2-3, reads EAGVVQSPRYKIIEKKQPVAFWCNPISGHNTLYWYLQNLGQGPELLIRYENEEAVDDSQLPKDRFSAERLKGVDSTLKIQPAELGDSAVYLCASSRGTSGRADTQYFGPGTRLTVL.

The chain carries TRBV6-5 and TRBJ1-1; D ambiguous. V was pared by 6 bases and J by 1 base, with 15 bases between. The CDR3 contains 15 residues. CDR1 and CDR2 (germline): MNHEY, SVGAGI. The CDR3 sequence: CASSPGRRGNTEAFF. The CDR3 DNA reads as TGTGCCAGCAGCCCCGGCCGTAGAGGGAACACTGAAGCTTTCTTT.

The CDR3 DNA sequence: TGTGCCAGCAGCAAGGACTGGGGTGATGGCTACACCTTC. Translated: CASSKDWGDGYTF. This rearrangement joins TRBV7-2 to TRBJ1-2, with D uncertain. The germline CDR1 and CDR2 sequences are SGHTA and FQGNSA. Trimming removed 5 bases from V and 6 bases from J, with 13 bases in between. There are 13 residues in the CDR3.

The chain links TRBV5-4 to TRBJ2-5; D perhaps matches TRBD1 (6 bases). This CDR3 has 13 amino acids. Germline CDR1 SGHNT, CDR2 YYREEE (reference sequence). V dropped 4 bases and J dropped 2 bases, with 9 bases sitting between them. The CDR3 DNA is TGTGCCAGCAGCCGGACAGCTCAAGAGACCCAGTACTTC. Amino acid sequence: CASSRTAQETQYF.

The V gene is TRBV18, the J gene TRBJ2-7; D remains unclear. This CDR3 is 13 amino acids long. CDR1 is KGHSH and CDR2 is LQKENI in the germline V gene. V dropped 3 bases and J dropped 4 bases, with 10 bases sitting between them. The DNA of the CDR3 is TGTGCCAGCTCACCCCCAAGTCTGTACGAGCAGTACTTC. Translation: CASSPPSLYEQYF.

The chain has TRBV7-8 and TRBJ2-5, with TRBD1 matching 11 bases. Trimming at V came to 5 bases and at J to 5 bases, leaving 13 bases not matched to a gene. In germline, CDR1 is SGHVS, CDR2 FQNEAQ. The CDR3 runs 17 residues. The CDR3 bases are TGTGCCAGCAGCAATCCGGGACAGGGGGAATTAAGGGAGACCCAGTACTTC. It encodes CASSNPGQGELRETQYF.

J is TRBJ1-6 and V is TRBV6-5, with TRBD1 as a possible D gene (5 bases). Germline CDR1 is MNHEY and CDR2 is SVGAGI. V was clipped by 6 bases and J by 2 bases, with 8 bases between them. The CDR3 contains 14 residues. In DNA, the CDR3 is TGTGCCAGCAGGGAGGGGACCTATAATTCACCCCTCCACTTT. It codes for CASREGTYNSPLHF.

V usage is TRBV6-5 and J usage is TRBJ1-5; D ambiguous. With 8 bases removed from V and 7 bases from J, the gap between germline ends came to 18 bases. The germline CDR1 and CDR2 sequences are MNHEY and SVGAGI. This CDR3 has 14 residues. In DNA, the CDR3 is TGTGCCAGCCGCCCCGCGGTCAGTGGGCAGCCCCAGCATTTT. Amino acid sequence: CASRPAVSGQPQHF.

This clone was found a few times. The chain recombines TRBV5-4 with TRBJ2-7; 15 bases agree with TRBD2. The J segment lost 0 bases and the V segment lost 4 bases, leaving 5 bases of the junction unmatched. This CDR3 spans 17 amino acids. Germline V CDR1 and CDR2: SGHNT, YYREEE (reference sequence). The CDR3 loop is CASSPGLAGGHSYEQYF. CDR3 DNA sequence: TGTGCCAGCAGCCCGGGACTAGCGGGGGGACACTCCTACGAGCAGTACTTC. The full variable domain, with the rest looked up from reference TRBV5-4 and TRBJ2-7, is ETGVTQSPTHLIKTRGQQVTLRCSSQSGHNTVSWYQQALGQGPQFIFQYYREEENGRGNFPPRFSGLQFPNYSSELNVNALELDDSALYLCASSPGLAGGHSYEQYFGPGTRLTVT.

This clone counts as large. This sample includes further DNA sequences coding for the same CDR3. The chain links TRBV5-6 to TRBJ1-1, with unresolved D. Between the trimmed V and J ends, which lost 2 bases and 2 bases, there was a span of 7 bases. The CDR3 spans 13 residues. Germline V CDR1 and CDR2: SGHDT, YYEEEE. The CDR3 is CASSFSGNTEAFF. CDR3 nucleotide sequence: TGTGCCAGCAGCTTCTCGGGAAACACTGAAGCTTTCTTT.

V is TRBV7-8 and J is TRBJ1-2; tentative D call: TRBD1 (5 bases). The germline V and J ends were trimmed by 5 bases and 7 bases, with 20 bases remaining between them. Per the germline V gene, CDR1 is SGHVS and CDR2 is FQNEAQ. This CDR3 comprises 15 residues. The CDR3 region has the DNA TGTGCCAGCAGCCCTCGAACCGGGGCGGGTCGTGGCTACACCTTC. This translates into CASSPRTGAGRGYTF.

The V and J genes are TRBV6-6 and TRBJ2-2; 7 bases match TRBD1. V shed 7 bases, J shed 0 bases, and the junction held 2 bases outside the gene matches. Germline V gives CDR1 MNHNY, CDR2 SVGAGI (reference sequence). The CDR3 loop spans 14 amino acids. DNA of the CDR3: TGTGCCAGCAAAGGGGGCGCGAACACCGGGGAGCTGTTTTTT. Translating it yields CASKGGANTGELFF.

The chain links TRBV13 to TRBJ1-2, with D unclear. This CDR3 contains 16 residues. Trimming left V 0 bases short and J 5 bases short, with 16 bases between. CDR1 PRHDT and CDR2 FYEKMQ come from the germline V gene (reference sequence). CDR3 loop: CASSLGRRGSGYGYTF. CDR3 coding DNA: TGTGCCAGCAGCTTAGGCCGAAGAGGGTCGGGTTATGGCTACACCTTC.

The V and J genes are TRBV7-3 and TRBJ2-3; 7 bases agree with TRBD2. V was pared by 8 bases and J by 6 bases, with 8 bases of the junction left unmatched. The CDR3 extends over 13 amino acids. Per the germline V gene, CDR1 is SGHTA and CDR2 is FQGTGA. For the CDR3, the DNA is TGTGCCAGCTCAGCGGGGCAAATGGATACGCAGTATTTT. Amino acids: CASSAGQMDTQYF.

The chain is built from TRBV11-2 and TRBJ1-1; D unclear. The germline V and J ends were trimmed by 3 bases and 1 base, with 15 bases remaining between them. This CDR3 comprises 16 residues. CDR1 and CDR2 from the germline V gene are SGHAT and FQNNGV. CDR3 nucleotides: TGTGCCAGCAGCTTGAGATTCGGGGAGGCGAACACTGAAGCTTTCTTT. It specifies CASSLRFGEANTEAFF.

The V and J genes are TRBV29-1 and TRBJ1-2, with no clear D. Germline V gene sequence: CDR1 SQVTM, CDR2 ANQGSEA. Trimming took off 0 bases at V and 8 bases at J, with 10 bases between the two ends. This CDR3 is 12 amino acids long. The CDR3 coding sequence is TGCAGCGTTGAAGATCGGGTAGAAGGCTACACCTTC. Amino acid sequence: CSVEDRVEGYTF.

In this sample, this clone turned up a few times. V is TRBV29-1 and J is TRBJ1-2; D is possibly TRBD1 (5 bases). V lost 7 bases, J lost 5 bases, and 11 bases lay in between. CDR1 SQVTM and CDR2 ANQGSEA come from the germline V gene. CDR3 size: 11 residues. The CDR3 DNA reads TGCAGCGGTACAGGAGATTATGGCTACACCTTC. It is translated as CSGTGDYGYTF.